The next 27 T cell receptor beta chains were all read from a single sample in a study of graft-versus-host responses after intestinal transplantation. Using immunoSEQ multiplex PCR, the repertoire was profiled, and TCRdb retains in-frame clones only, with some absent. The sample includes some 95,000 clones, about 91% seen only once; the top ten take approximately 0.48%. No cognate antigen is known for these TCRs. Sequences were derived from unstimulated CD8+ T cells sorted from spleen or lymph node cells, sampled before intestinal transplant. The receptors here all came from a human donor who received an intestinal transplant.

V and J are TRBV5-4 and TRBJ2-2; 11 nucleotides match TRBD2. Germline V CDR1 and CDR2: SGHNT, YYREEE (reference sequence). This CDR3 contains 16 residues. Germline trimming cut 5 bases from V and 4 bases from J; bases unmatched to any gene: 7. The CDR3 region has the DNA TGTGCCAGCAGTCATAGCGGGAGGGTGGGCACCGGGGAGCTGTTTTTT. It codes for CASSHSGRVGTGELFF. The variable domain in full, completed from reference TRBV5-4 and TRBJ2-2, reads ETGVTQSPTHLIKTRGQQVTLRCSSQSGHNTVSWYQQALGQGPQFIFQYYREEENGRGNFPPRFSGLQFPNYSSELNVNALELDDSALYLCASSHSGRVGTGELFFGEGSRLTVL.

V usage is TRBV5-3 and J usage is TRBJ1-1; 8 bases are shared with TRBD1. TRBV5-3 is an ORF for which the function is uncertain. The V gene end was trimmed by 4 bases and the J gene end by 1 base; junction bases not matched to a gene: 12. The CDR3 spans 17 residues. The CDR3 sequence is CARSLMRTGRANTEAFF. CDR3 nucleotides: TGTGCCAGAAGCCTTATGAGGACAGGGAGGGCGAACACTGAAGCTTTCTTT.

The chain carries TRBV19 and TRBJ2-2, with TRBD1 matching 8 bases. CDR3 length: 14 residues. The J segment lost 1 base and the V segment lost 10 bases, leaving 5 bases of the junction unmatched. CDR1 and CDR2 from the germline V gene are LNHDA and SQIVND (reference sequence). The DNA of the CDR3 is TGTGCCACCCGACAGGGGATGAACACCGGGGAGCTGTTTTTT. Its protein is CATRQGMNTGELFF.

This clone showed up just once. The V gene is TRBV5-1, the J gene TRBJ2-3; 11 bases align to TRBD2. The CDR3 is made up of 16 amino acids. Germline values: CDR1 SGHRS, CDR2 YFSETQ. V shed 0 bases and J 5 bases; nucleotides not matched to a gene: 5. The CDR3 DNA reads as TGCGCCAGCAGCTTGGAACTAGCGGGAGCCGTAGATACGCAGTATTTT. It translates to CASSLELAGAVDTQYF.

The chain recombines TRBV2 with TRBJ2-1, with 12 bases aligning to TRBD1. CDR1 and CDR2 (germline): SNHLY, FYNNEI. The ends lost 6 bases at V and 7 bases at J; junction bases unmatched: 13. The CDR3 sequence is 17 residues long. DNA for the CDR3: TGTGCCAGCAGGAGACTCTTCCGGGACAGGGGGCCAAATGAGCAGTTCTTC. As protein: CASRRLFRDRGPNEQFF.

As regards this clone: This sample also contains other DNA sequences that code for the same CDR3. The chain links TRBV4-1 to TRBJ2-1; D remains ambiguous. V was trimmed by 3 bases and J by 1 base, leaving 10 bases between them. CDR1 and CDR2 (germline): MGHRA, YSYEKL. This CDR3 is 15 amino acids long. Here the CDR3 reads CASSQLAESYNEQFF. In nucleotides, the CDR3 is TGCGCCAGCAGCCAGCTGGCGGAGTCCTACAATGAGCAGTTCTTC.

V usage is TRBV6-5 and J usage is TRBJ2-1; 7 positions match TRBD2. The CDR3 has 13 amino acids. The V gene end was trimmed by 8 bases and the J gene end by 5 bases; junction bases not matched to a gene: 6. The germline V gene encodes CDR1 MNHEY and CDR2 SVGAGI. The CDR3 here is CASGGGPHNEQFF. The CDR3 region has the DNA TGTGCCAGCGGGGGAGGGCCCCACAATGAGCAGTTCTTC.

This chain uses TRBV6-5 with TRBJ1-1; 7 nucleotides line up with TRBD1. The CDR3 totals 15 residues. Looked up from germline, CDR1 is MNHEY and CDR2 is SVGAGI. V trimming: 0 bases; J trimming: 8 bases; junction bases outside the gene matches: 9. CDR3 amino acids: CASSYSRQGLLEAFF. The DNA for the CDR3 is TGTGCCAGCAGTTACTCGAGACAGGGTCTTCTGGAAGCTTTCTTT.

The chain links TRBV7-9 to TRBJ1-4; 7 positions agree with TRBD1. This CDR3 contains 14 residues. CDR1 SEHNR and CDR2 FQNEAQ come from the germline V gene (reference sequence). V lost 4 bases, J lost 2 bases, and 1 base stayed unmatched. CDR3 region: CASSSTGTNEKLFF. The DNA for the CDR3 is TGTGCCAGCAGCTCGACAGGGACTAATGAAAAACTGTTTTTT.

This sequence joins TRBV5-5 and TRBJ2-7; D perhaps matches TRBD2 (5 bases). The CDR3 has 15 amino acids. V was cut by 4 bases and J by 1 base, with 15 bases left in between. Germline CDR1 and CDR2: SGHKS and YYEKEE (reference sequence). The CDR3 reads CASSRSEAPSYEQYF. Here the CDR3 DNA reads TGTGCCAGCAGCCGTAGCGAAGCCCCGTCCTACGAGCAGTACTTC.

For the CDR3, the DNA is TGTGCCAGCAGAGATACAGGGGGCTACGAGCAGTACTTC. Amino acids: CASRDTGGYEQYF. The genes are TRBV28 and TRBJ2-7; TRBD1 matches at 8 bases. Germline V gene lookup returns CDR1 MDHEN and CDR2 SYDVKM. Trimming at V came to 6 bases and at J to 3 bases, leaving 4 bases not matched to a gene. This CDR3 is built from 13 residues.

The chain is built from TRBV19 and TRBJ2-7, with 7 bases identical to TRBD1. CDR1 and CDR2 from the germline V gene are LNHDA and SQIVND (reference sequence). V shed 9 bases and J 4 bases; nucleotides not matched to a gene: 3. This CDR3 comprises 11 residues. CDR3 sequence reads: CASGTDYEQYF. The CDR3 coding sequence is TGTGCCAGCGGGACAGATTACGAGCAGTACTTC.

The CDR3 here is CASRLSGGSYEQYF. CDR3 DNA sequence: TGTGCCAGCAGACTCAGCGGGGGGTCCTACGAGCAGTACTTC. The V and J genes are TRBV27 and TRBJ2-7; 9 bases are shared with TRBD2. Germline loops: CDR1 MNHEY, CDR2 SMNVEV (reference sequence). This CDR3 spans 14 amino acids. Germline trimming cut 6 bases from V and 1 base from J; bases unmatched to any gene: 4.

The V and J genes are TRBV5-6 and TRBJ1-3; 9 nucleotides match TRBD1. There are 14 residues in the CDR3. Germline V gene data show CDR1 as SGHDT and CDR2 as YYEEEE. V shed 6 bases and J 8 bases; nucleotides not matched to a gene: 9. This chain's CDR3 is CASTQQGASDTIYF. The CDR3 DNA reads TGTGCCAGCACCCAACAGGGGGCGAGCGACACCATATATTTT.

This chain links TRBV29-1 with TRBJ2-3; 9 bases agree with TRBD1. Germline-derived CDR1 and CDR2 are SQVTM and ANQGSEA. With V trimmed by 4 bases and J by 3 bases, 8 bases remained unmatched. The CDR3 contains 15 residues. CDR3 residues: CSVASGTGWTDTQYF. The CDR3 bases are TGCAGCGTTGCTTCCGGGACAGGGTGGACAGATACGCAGTATTTT.

This clone was detected once. The V gene is TRBV4-1, the J gene TRBJ2-5; D ambiguous. The DNA end is more similar to TRBJ2-7, so the J call may be wrong. Germline-derived CDR1 and CDR2 are MGHRA and YSYEKL. The CDR3 consists of 13 residues. The CDR3 DNA sequence: TGCGCCAGCAGCCAAACAGTGGCCTACGAGCAGTACTTC. Its protein product is CASSQTVAYEQYF.

This clone appeared once. The V call is TRBV4-2, the J call TRBJ2-7, with TRBD2 matching 9 bases. The CDR3 has 15 residues. Germline values: CDR1 LGHNA, CDR2 YNFKEQ. J gave up 3 bases and V 3 bases, and 6 bases lay outside the gene matches. This CDR3 reads CASSQISGSDYEQYF. The CDR3 coding sequence is TGTGCCAGCAGCCAGATTAGCGGGAGCGACTACGAGCAGTACTTC.

This sequence joins TRBV7-9 and TRBJ2-7, with a weak D call TRBD2 (6 bases). Trimming pared 4 bases from V and 6 bases from J, leaving 16 bases between. This CDR3 region has 14 residues. The germline CDR1 and CDR2 sequences are SEHNR and FQNEAQ (reference sequence). The CDR3 DNA is TGTGCCAGCAGCTCTGGTGCGGGGAACTCCGAGCAGTACTTC. Protein sequence: CASSSGAGNSEQYF.

V and J are TRBV6-1 and TRBJ2-7, with 7 bases fitting TRBD2. Losses at the gene ends were 4 bases for V and 3 bases for J; bases not matched to a gene: 12. This CDR3 spans 16 amino acids. Germline assignment: CDR1 MNHNS and CDR2 SASEGT. CDR3 loop: CASSAEGGPPSYEQYF. As DNA, the CDR3 is TGTGCCAGCAGTGCCGAGGGAGGGCCTCCGAGCTACGAGCAGTACTTC.

The chain recombines TRBV4-1 with TRBJ1-1, with 7 bases fitting TRBD1. The CDR3 extends over 17 amino acids. Per the germline V gene, CDR1 is MGHRA and CDR2 is YSYEKL. With V trimmed by 2 bases and J by 1 base, 10 bases remained unmatched. The CDR3 coding sequence is TGCGCCAGCAGCCAATCGAACAGGGGCAGCCCGAACACTGAAGCTTTCTTT. Translation gives CASSQSNRGSPNTEAFF.

V gene TRBV27 combines with J gene TRBJ2-3; no firm D call. The CDR3 sequence is 14 residues long. Germline V lookup: CDR1 MNHEY, CDR2 SMNVEV (reference sequence). Between the trimmed V and J ends, which lost 0 bases and 5 bases, there was a span of 9 bases. The CDR3 is CASSLSPTIDTQYF. The CDR3, as DNA: TGTGCCAGCAGTTTATCCCCCACAATAGATACGCAGTATTTT.

The chain carries TRBV9 and TRBJ2-1; TRBD1 matches 9 bases. Trimming cost V 4 bases and J 7 bases; bases outside gene matches: 12. The CDR3 contains 16 residues. Per the germline V gene, CDR1 is SGDLS and CDR2 is YYNGEE. DNA of the CDR3: TGTGCCAGCAGCCCTCCCGGGACAGGGAGTTCAAATGAGCAGTTCTTC. This sequence encodes CASSPPGTGSSNEQFF.

The J gene is TRBJ1-2, the V gene TRBV27, with D possibly TRBD1 on 5 matching bases. CDR3 length: 13 amino acids. Germline loops: CDR1 MNHEY, CDR2 SMNVEV (reference sequence). Trimming took off 5 bases at V and 2 bases at J, with 9 bases between the two ends. In DNA form, the CDR3 reads TGTGCCAGCAGTCCTTGGACAAACTATGGCTACACCTTC. It translates to CASSPWTNYGYTF.

This chain uses TRBV4-1 with TRBJ2-7; the D is unclear. This CDR3 region has 14 residues. V lost 2 bases and J 7 bases, leaving 15 bases between the germline ends. Germline V gene sequence: CDR1 MGHRA, CDR2 YSYEKL. The CDR3 is CASSQPNSPWEQYF. The CDR3 region has the DNA TGCGCCAGCAGCCAACCCAACTCCCCGTGGGAGCAGTACTTC.

The V call is TRBV11-2, the J call TRBJ2-1, with a possible D match to TRBD1 (7 bases). Trimming stripped 4 bases from V and 8 bases from J, with 21 bases between. The CDR3 covers 16 residues. In germline, CDR1 is SGHAT, CDR2 FQNNGV. For the CDR3, the DNA is TGTGCCAGCAGCTCGACAGGGACTCGTGTGAGCGATGAGCAGTTCTTC. Its translation: CASSSTGTRVSDEQFF. Full variable domain (outside the CDR3, taken from reference TRBV11-2 and TRBJ2-1): EAGVAQSPRYKIIEKRQSVAFWCNPISGHATLYWYQQILGQGPKLLIQFQNNGVVDDSQLPKDRFSAERLKGVDSTLKIQPAKLEDSAVYLCASSSTGTRVSDEQFFGPGTRLTVL.

The CDR3 sequence is CASSQGLAGELFF. The CDR3 bases are TGTGCCAGCAGCCAGGGACTAGCGGGGGAGCTGTTTTTT. V and J are TRBV7-3 and TRBJ2-2, with 10 positions matching TRBD2. The CDR3 contains 13 residues. Germline CDR1 SGHTA, CDR2 FQGTGA. V dropped 5 bases and J dropped 8; count of bases not matched to a gene: 2.

The rearrangement links TRBV13 to TRBJ2-1, with 7 bases fitting TRBD1. The junction had 6 bases not matched to a gene; V was cut back by 8 bases and J by 5 bases. The CDR3 covers 13 residues. Germline CDR1 reads PRHDT; CDR2 reads FYEKMQ (reference sequence). The DNA of the CDR3 is TGTGCCAGCTCCCTTACAGGGGACAATGAGCAGTTCTTC. Translated: CASSLTGDNEQFF.